Listed below are T cell receptor beta chains from one sample, sequenced in a study of neurological immune-mediated disorders. Each CDR3 protein gets one entry after TCRdb re-called the 5' RACE reads with MiXCR. The sample includes roughly 45,000 distinct CDR3 sequences, over 10% of them seen just once. The material sequenced was PBMCs. All receptors come from a male donor with HTLV-1-associated myelopathy (HAM/TSP). Both conserved end residues are part of each CDR3. D genes are given only for firm matches. The size field is filled for only some rows; it gives once, few, many or a size class.

j_call	d_call	clone_size	v_call	cdr3_nt	cdr3_aa
TRBJ1-1	TRBD1	many	TRBV7-9	TGTGCCAGCAGCTTCCCCCGGACAGGCGCGAACACTGAAGCTTTCTTT	CASSFPRTGANTEAFF
TRBJ1-2	NA	many	TRBV20-1	TGCAGTGCCTACTCGACCCTAAGCACCTATGGCTACACCTTC	CSAYSTLSTYGYTF
TRBJ2-3	NA	many	TRBV27	TGTGCCAGCAGTCAAGACTGGGAACTTGGGACAGATACGCAGTATTTT	CASSQDWELGTDTQYF
TRBJ1-5	NA	many	TRBV5-6	TGTGCCAGCAGCTTGGGTAGGGCAGCCGGTCAGCCCCAGCATTTT	CASSLGRAAGQPQHF
TRBJ2-2	NA	many	TRBV7-2	TGTGCCAGCAGCGACCCTGGGGATGGAACCGGGGAGCTGTTTTTT	CASSDPGDGTGELFF
TRBJ1-4	NA	many	TRBV7-3	TGTGCCAGCAGCTTCGGTCCTAATGAAAAACTGTTTTTT	CASSFGPNEKLFF
TRBJ2-5	NA	NA	TRBV20-1	TGCAGTGCTAGAGATCGGGGGTCCGGGAAGCAGACCCAGTACTTC	CSARDRGSGKQTQYF
TRBJ2-6	NA	many	TRBV5-5	TGTGCCAGCAGCTTGGTGGCAGGGTCGGGGTACTCTGGGGCCAACGTCCTGACTTTC	CASSLVAGSGYSGANVLTF
TRBJ2-1	TRBD1	many	TRBV15	TGTGCCACCAGCGGCGGACAGGGTATTAATGAGCAGTTCTTC	CATSGGQGINEQFF
TRBJ2-3	NA	many	TRBV3-1	TGTGCCAGCGAAGCCGCACTCACAGATACGCAGTATTTT	CASEAALTDTQYF
TRBJ2-3	TRBD1	many	TRBV7-2	TGTGCCAGCAGCTTAGCCGGGACAGGGGGGGATACGCAGTATTTT	CASSLAGTGGDTQYF
TRBJ1-1	NA	NA	TRBV5-1	TGCGCCAGCAGCTTGGCCGAAGGGGACGGGAGCCTGATTAACACTGAAGCTTTCTTT	CASSLAEGDGSLINTEAFF
TRBJ2-1	TRBD1	NA	TRBV5-1	TGCGCCAGCAGCTTGTTCGAGACAGGGGGCAATGAGCAGTTCTTC	CASSLFETGGNEQFF
TRBJ2-1	TRBD1	many	TRBV5-1	TGCGCCAGCAGCTCGGACAGGCTATCTGAGCAGTTCTTC	CASSSDRLSEQFF
TRBJ2-3	NA	many	TRBV20-1	TGCAGTGCCCAGGTGGGGAGATTCACAGATACGCAGTATTTT	CSAQVGRFTDTQYF
TRBJ1-5	NA	many	TRBV14	TGTGCCAGCAGCCAAGTCGTCAACGGGCCCCAGCATTTT	CASSQVVNGPQHF
TRBJ2-3	NA	many	TRBV16	TGTGCCAGCAGCCAATCTAACACAGATACGCAGTATTTT	CASSQSNTDTQYF
TRBJ1-4	NA	many	TRBV6-5	TGTGCCAGCATGCGGGGGCAGGGAAAACTGTTTTTT	CASMRGQGKLFF
TRBJ2-3	NA	many	TRBV29-1	TGCAGCGTTGAAGATGCCGGGCCACCAGGGACAGATACGCAGTATTTT	CSVEDAGPPGTDTQYF
TRBJ1-2	NA	NA	TRBV28	TGTGCCAGCAGTTTAGGGGGGGTCGATGGCTATGGCTACACCTTC	CASSLGGVDGYGYTF
TRBJ1-3	NA	many	TRBV6-2/TRBV6-3	TGTGCCAGCAGATGGGGACTCCTCGGAAACACCATATATTTT	CASRWGLLGNTIYF
TRBJ1-6	NA	many	TRBV7-9	TGTGCCAGCAGCTTAGTGCAGGGAAATTCACCCCTCCACTTT	CASSLVQGNSPLHF
TRBJ2-1	TRBD2	many	TRBV7-3	TGTGCCAGCAGCTTACCGGGACTAGCGGGGGGGGGTGAGCAGTTCTTC	CASSLPGLAGGGEQFF
TRBJ2-5	TRBD2	many	TRBV5-1	TGCGCCAGCAGCTTGCTAGCGGGGGCAGAGACCCAGTACTTC	CASSLLAGAETQYF
TRBJ1-1	NA	NA	TRBV20-1	TGCAGTGCTAGGTCTTTAGAAGCTTTCTTT	CSARSLEAFF
TRBJ2-5	TRBD2	many	TRBV7-2	TGTGCCAGCAGCTTAGTAACTAGCGGAAAGACCCAGTACTTC	CASSLVTSGKTQYF
TRBJ1-5	NA	many	TRBV20-1	TGCAGTGCACTACAGGCGCCGAATCAGCCCCAGCATTTT	CSALQAPNQPQHF
TRBJ2-2	TRBD1	many	TRBV18	TGTGCCAGCTCGCCCGGGACAGGGAGGACCGGGGAGCTGTTTTTT	CASSPGTGRTGELFF
TRBJ2-1	NA	few	TRBV5-1	TGCGCCAGCAGCTTGGAACAACACACCCTCGGGAATGAGCAGTTCTTC	CASSLEQHTLGNEQFF
TRBJ2-5	TRBD2	many	TRBV20-1	TGCAGTGCTAGGAGAGGACTAGGGCGAGGAGAGACCCAGTACTTC	CSARRGLGRGETQYF
TRBJ1-2	NA	many	TRBV14	TGTGCCAGCAGCCACCTGGACGGCACTAACTATGGCTACACCTTC	CASSHLDGTNYGYTF
TRBJ2-7	TRBD2	many	TRBV29-1	TGCAGCGTAATAGCGGGTTTCTACGAGCAGTACTTC	CSVIAGFYEQYF
TRBJ2-1	TRBD2	few	TRBV20-1	TGCAGTGCTAGGTTCGGCGGGGGGGCTCACAATGAGCAGTTCTTC	CSARFGGGAHNEQFF
TRBJ2-1	TRBD2	many	TRBV5-4	TGTGCCAGCAGCTCCGGGACTAGCGGGGGTAGTGAGCAGTTCTTC	CASSSGTSGGSEQFF
TRBJ2-3	TRBD2	many	TRBV20-1	TGCAGTGCTAGTATAGCGGGGGGGCGTCCCGGCACAGATACGCAGTATTTT	CSASIAGGRPGTDTQYF
TRBJ1-1	NA	many	TRBV9	TGTGCCAGCACCAGTAGACAGAACACTGAAGCTTTCTTT	CASTSRQNTEAFF
TRBJ1-1	TRBD1	many	TRBV5-6	TGTGCCAGCAGCACCGGGACAGGGAGGACCACTGAAGCTTTCTTT	CASSTGTGRTTEAFF
TRBJ2-1	NA	many	TRBV20-1	TGCAGTGCGGCGGGCAATGAGCAGTTCTTC	CSAAGNEQFF
TRBJ2-7	TRBD1	many	TRBV29-1	TGCAGCGGCCGGGACAGGGGCCCCTACGAGCAGTACTTC	CSGRDRGPYEQYF
TRBJ1-6	TRBD1	many	TRBV7-9	TGTGCCAGCAGCTCTCAGGGGGCTGTGTCACCCCTCCACTTT	CASSSQGAVSPLHF
TRBJ1-2	NA	many	TRBV20-1	TGCAGTGCCCAGCCGTCACAGGGTGAGGGCTACACCTTC	CSAQPSQGEGYTF
TRBJ2-3	NA	NA	TRBV5-1	TGCGCCAGCAGCCCGACTACGGAGGGGGACACAGATACGCAGTATTTT	CASSPTTEGDTDTQYF
TRBJ1-5	NA	many	TRBV12-3/TRBV12-4	TGTGCCAGCAGCAGACAGGTGGATCAGCCCCAGCATTTT	CASSRQVDQPQHF
TRBJ2-5	NA	many	TRBV15	TGTGCCACCAGCAGAGATGACTACCAAGAGACCCAGTACTTC	CATSRDDYQETQYF
TRBJ2-7	NA	many	TRBV6-6	TGTGCCAGCAGAAACAGTGGCTACGAGCAGTACTTC	CASRNSGYEQYF
TRBJ2-3	TRBD1	few	TRBV27	TGTGCCAGCAGACAGACAGGGGGCACAGATACGCAGTATTTT	CASRQTGGTDTQYF
TRBJ1-3	NA	few	TRBV5-6	TGTGCCAGCAGATCTCGACAGGCTGGAAACACCATATATTTT	CASRSRQAGNTIYF
TRBJ2-5	NA	NA	TRBV18	TGTGCCAGCTCACCAACAGAAGGGCGACGGGAGACCCAGTACTTC	CASSPTEGRRETQYF
TRBJ1-5	TRBD1	many	TRBV20-1	TGCAGTTCTCGACAGGGGGGGAACTTAAGGGATCAGCCCCAGCATTTT	CSSRQGGNLRDQPQHF
TRBJ1-2	NA	many	TRBV28	TGTGCCAGCAGTTTATTTGGTAACAGATATGGCTACACCTTC	CASSLFGNRYGYTF
TRBJ2-2	TRBD2	many	TRBV19	TGTGCCAGTTTCACGGCTAGCGGGGGGCTAATTAACACCGGGGAGCTGTTTTTT	CASFTASGGLINTGELFF
TRBJ2-3	NA	many	TRBV29-1	TGCAGCGTTCGCGAGGGTGCGCAGTATTTT	CSVREGAQYF
TRBJ1-1	NA	many	TRBV9	TGTGCCAGCAGCGTAGCTATCGGGACACCAGGTTTAACGCATTATGACACTGAAGCTTTCTTT	CASSVAIGTPGLTHYDTEAFF